This TCR beta chain was recovered during a study of blood T cell repertoires in COVID-19. Study context: From T cells, B-cell-depleted T cells, or PBMCs came the material, which was cDNA or gDNA.

This table comes from immunoSEQ multiplex PCR, and its TCRdb copy is limited to in-frame clones, with some not included. The sample has tens of thousands of clones, about 80% seen once. The length of the CDR3 is 15 residues. The V and J ends lost 0 bases and 1 base, in that order; junction bases with no gene match: 3. The V gene's germline CDR1 is KGHSH and CDR2 LQKENI. Sequencing used peripheral blood. The origin of this receptor is a woman aged 55 to 70 with acute or convalescent COVID-19. The V and J genes are TRBV18 and TRBJ2-7, with 7 bases fitting TRBD1. The CDR3 is CASSPPGTDSYEQYF. CDR3 in DNA: TGTGCCAGCTCACCACCGGGGACAGATTCCTACGAGCAGTACTTC.